The 15 T cell receptor beta chains below all came from one sample that was sequenced in a study of PD-L1 blockade in urothelial cancer (dated by TCRdb to 2016 to 2017). The library was obtained by the immunoSEQ multiplex PCR assay. As stored in TCRdb, this immuneACCESS dataset retains in-frame rearrangements with V and J assigned. A fraction of the clones does not appear; measured against another copy, unresolved V genes explain less than half of the discrepancy, and the remainder lacks a known reason. In this sample the table shows just over 50,000 clones, approximately 84% of which occur a single time. The biggest ten clones account for roughly 16% of the sample. This specimen consisted of PBMCs, obtained around atezolizumab (anti-PD-L1) treatment. The receptors originated from a man in his sixties with urothelial cancer.

The CDR3 loop is CASSQLSGGYTF. The CDR3 region has the DNA TGTGCCAGCAGCCAGTTAAGTGGTGGCTACACCTTC. The chain recombines TRBV7-9 with TRBJ1-2; D uncertain. This CDR3 region has 12 residues. Germline V lookup: CDR1 SEHNR, CDR2 FQNEAQ (reference sequence). Trimming removed 5 bases at V and 7 bases at J, with 11 bases between.

This clone was found a few times. The rearrangement joins TRBV19 to TRBJ1-3; D might be TRBD1 (5 bases). V was pared by 4 bases and J by 2 bases, with 6 bases between. Germline V gene sequence: CDR1 LNHDA, CDR2 SQIVND (reference sequence). CDR3 length: 13 residues. The CDR3, as DNA: TGTGCCAGTAGTACGGGGGCTGGAAACACCATATATTTT. This gives the protein CASSTGAGNTIYF.

This sequence joins TRBV5-8 and TRBJ1-5, with TRBD1 matching over 7 bases. The CDR3 is 17 residues long. Germline CDR1 is SGHTS and CDR2 is YDEGEE. Trimming took 3 bases from V and 0 from J; bases not matched to a gene: 9. The CDR3 nucleotides are TGTGCCAGCAGCTCAAGGGGCAGGGGGTATAGCAATCAGCCCCAGCATTTT. Translating it yields CASSSRGRGYSNQPQHF.

The chain carries TRBV4-1 and TRBJ2-3, with 11 bases matching TRBD2. The CDR3 contains 18 residues. Per germline, CDR1 MGHRA and CDR2 YSYEKL. The V segment lost 3 bases and the J segment 0 bases; nucleotides outside the gene matches: 8. The CDR3 loop is CASSQLLAGDSSTDTQYF. As DNA, the CDR3 is TGCGCCAGCAGCCAGTTACTAGCGGGGGACTCTAGCACAGATACGCAGTATTTT.

The chain employs TRBV7-2 and TRBJ2-4; TRBD2 might be the D (5 bases). The CDR3 runs to 15 residues. Per the germline V gene, CDR1 is SGHTA and CDR2 is FQGNSA. Trimming removed 6 bases at V and 1 base at J, with 13 bases between. DNA for the CDR3: TGTGCCAGCAGACCTACTAGGATCGCCAAAAACATTCAGTACTTC. It translates to CASRPTRIAKNIQYF.

The chain combines TRBV28 with TRBJ1-4; tentatively, D is TRBD1 (5 bases). Between the trimmed V and J ends, which lost 4 bases and 5 bases, there was a span of 8 bases. Looked up from germline, CDR1 is MDHEN and CDR2 is SYDVKM. The CDR3 length is 13 residues. In DNA form, the CDR3 reads TGTGCCAGCAGTTCCCAGGGAAATGAAAAACTGTTTTTT. Protein sequence: CASSSQGNEKLFF.

J is TRBJ1-1 and V is TRBV18; 9 nucleotides agree with TRBD1. The CDR3 has 14 amino acids. CDR1 and CDR2 (germline): KGHSH, LQKENI. V lost 3 bases and J lost 6; bases outside the gene matches: 5. DNA of the CDR3: TGTGCCAGCTCACCTATGACAGGGGGTGCTGAAGCTTTCTTT. This encodes CASSPMTGGAEAFF.

The chain uses TRBV28 and TRBJ2-5; 9 bases line up with TRBD2. This CDR3 has 16 residues. The J segment lost 0 bases and the V segment lost 4 bases, leaving 6 bases of the junction unmatched. CDR1 and CDR2 from the germline V gene are MDHEN and SYDVKM. DNA of the CDR3: TGTGCCAGCAGTTCTCTAGCGGGACGGGACCAAGAGACCCAGTACTTC. Translating gives CASSSLAGRDQETQYF.

CDR3 residues: CASSLANLRGENTGELFF. CDR3 bases: TGTGCCAGCAGCTTAGCGAATTTAAGGGGCGAGAACACCGGGGAGCTGTTTTTT. The chain uses TRBV7-2 and TRBJ2-2; possibly TRBD1 for D (5 bases). CDR3 length: 18 residues. V lost 0 bases to trimming and J lost 1 base, with 15 bases between them. Germline V lookup: CDR1 SGHTA, CDR2 FQGNSA.

This chain links TRBV10-1 with TRBJ2-7, with D maybe TRBD2 (5 bases). The CDR3 has 13 residues. V lost 3 bases and J lost 3, with 9 bases in between. CDR1 is WNHNN and CDR2 is SYGVQD in the germline V gene (reference sequence). The CDR3 coding sequence is TGCGCCAGCAGTGATTCCGGGATCTACGAGCAGTACTTC. Translated: CASSDSGIYEQYF.

The chain has TRBV2 and TRBJ2-7; TRBD2 is a possible D gene (5 bases). The CDR3 has 15 residues. The V end lost 7 bases, the J end lost 3 bases, and 19 bases lay between the germline ends. Germline values: CDR1 SNHLY, CDR2 FYNNEI. The CDR3 sequence: CASKRSGLEVYEQYF. In nucleotides, the CDR3 is TGTGCCAGCAAAAGGTCTGGCCTGGAGGTCTACGAGCAGTACTTC.

As regards this clone: The junction does not match germline at one end; this may be a read error. The chain couples TRBV4-1 to TRBJ2-2, with D maybe TRBD2 (6 bases). Germline CDR1 is MGHRA and CDR2 is YSYEKL. The CDR3 is 14 residues long. For the CDR3, the DNA is TGCGCCAGCAGCCAAGTCGGTTGGGCCGGGGGGCTGTTTTTT. This gives the protein CASSQVGWAGGLFF.

V is TRBV28 and J is TRBJ2-5, with D perhaps matching TRBD2 (6 bases). The germline V and J ends were trimmed by 7 bases and 5 bases, with 14 bases remaining between them. The CDR3 has 13 residues. Germline-derived CDR1 and CDR2 are MDHEN and SYDVKM. CDR3 residues: CASTAYGGETQYF. DNA of the CDR3: TGTGCCAGCACCGCCTATGGGGGGGAGACCCAGTACTTC. The entire variable domain, with the rest obtained from reference TRBV28 and TRBJ2-5, is as follows: DVKVTQSSRYLVKRTGEKVFLECVQDMDHENMFWYRQDPGLGLRLIYFSYDVKMKEKGDIPEGYSVSREKKERFSLILESASTNQTSMYLCASTAYGGETQYFGPGTRLLVL.

Only a few counts were recorded for this clone. The chain links TRBV30 to TRBJ1-1; TRBD1 matches 9 bases. Germline V lookup: CDR1 GTSNPN, CDR2 SVGIG (reference sequence). This CDR3 is built from 12 residues. The V segment lost 3 bases and the J segment 7 bases; nucleotides outside the gene matches: 3. The DNA of the CDR3 is TGTGCCTGGAGCCCGGGACAGGGTGAAGCTTTCTTT. As protein: CAWSPGQGEAFF.

This clone was seen only a few times. The chain is built from TRBV2 and TRBJ1-2, with TRBD1 matching 8 bases. With 7 bases clipped from V and 2 bases from J, the junction kept 6 bases outside the gene matches. CDR3 length equals 14 residues. Germline-derived CDR1 and CDR2 are SNHLY and FYNNEI. Written as DNA, the CDR3 is TGTGCCAGCATTGGACAGGGCCGAAACTATGGCTACACCTTC. This sequence encodes CASIGQGRNYGYTF.